This T cell receptor beta chain was found in a study of human T cells and chemical hapten exposure. Documented time point: healthy volunteer bleed at 2 weeks. Whole blood, unfractionated, served as the material for total RNA extraction. One entry per CDR3 protein, called by TCRdb with MiXCR from the RACE reads. The sample holds 85,000 to 95,000 distinct CDR3 sequences, just under 9% seen once. Ten or more counts support this clonotype. The CDR3 has 14 residues. Germline values: CDR1 SGHTA, CDR2 FQGNSA. With 5 bases removed from V and 3 bases from J, the gap between germline ends came to 13 bases. The source is a female donor in good health. Some clones in this sample may be carry-over from other donors' samples. The genes are TRBV7-2 and TRBJ1-2, with TRBD1 as a possible D gene (6 bases). Sequences were obtained from whole blood. Written as DNA, the CDR3 is TGTGCCAGCAGCCCGGACAGCGAACACTATGGCTACACCTTC. Amino acids: CASSPDSEHYGYTF.